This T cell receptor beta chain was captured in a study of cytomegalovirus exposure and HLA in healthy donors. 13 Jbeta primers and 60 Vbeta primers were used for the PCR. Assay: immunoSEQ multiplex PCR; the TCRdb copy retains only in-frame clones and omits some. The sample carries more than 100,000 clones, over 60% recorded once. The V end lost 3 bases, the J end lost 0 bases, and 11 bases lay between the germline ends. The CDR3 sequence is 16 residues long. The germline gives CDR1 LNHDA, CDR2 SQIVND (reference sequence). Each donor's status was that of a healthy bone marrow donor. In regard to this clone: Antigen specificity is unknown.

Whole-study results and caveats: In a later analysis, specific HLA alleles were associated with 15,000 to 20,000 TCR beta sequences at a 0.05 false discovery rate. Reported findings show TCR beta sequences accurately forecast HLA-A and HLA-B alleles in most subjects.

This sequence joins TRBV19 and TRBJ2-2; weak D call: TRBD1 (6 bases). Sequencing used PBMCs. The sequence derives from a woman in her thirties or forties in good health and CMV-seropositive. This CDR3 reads CASSIPGAANTGELFF. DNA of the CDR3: TGTGCCAGTAGTATCCCAGGGGCCGCGAACACCGGGGAGCTGTTTTTT.